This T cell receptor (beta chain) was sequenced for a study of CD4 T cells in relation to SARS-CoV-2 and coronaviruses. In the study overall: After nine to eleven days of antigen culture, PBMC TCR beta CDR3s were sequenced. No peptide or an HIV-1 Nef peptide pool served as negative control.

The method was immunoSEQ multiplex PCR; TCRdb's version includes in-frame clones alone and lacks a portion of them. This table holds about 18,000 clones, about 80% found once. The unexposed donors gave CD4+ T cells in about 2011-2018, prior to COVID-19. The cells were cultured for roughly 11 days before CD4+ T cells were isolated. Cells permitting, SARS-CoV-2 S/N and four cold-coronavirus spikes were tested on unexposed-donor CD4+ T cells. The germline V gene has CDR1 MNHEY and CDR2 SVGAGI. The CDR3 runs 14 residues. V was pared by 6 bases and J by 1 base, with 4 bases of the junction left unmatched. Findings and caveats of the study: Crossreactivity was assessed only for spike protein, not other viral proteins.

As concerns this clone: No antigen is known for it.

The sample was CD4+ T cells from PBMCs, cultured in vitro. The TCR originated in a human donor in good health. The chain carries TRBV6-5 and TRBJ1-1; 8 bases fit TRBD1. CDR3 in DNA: TGTGCCAGCAGCTCCGGGACAGGGAACACTGAAGCTTTCTTT. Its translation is CASSSGTGNTEAFF.